These 20 T cell receptor beta chains originate from one sample sequenced in a study of metastatic and nonmetastatic thyroid tumors. TCRdb recomputed clones from the PCR reads via MiXCR. The sample carries tens of thousands of clones, roughly 12% recorded once. All patients were untreated before thyroid surgery. The sample comprised blood. All receptors come from a female donor with papillary thyroid cancer or a benign thyroid nodule (not recorded which). Some clones in this sample may be carry-over from other donors' samples.

V is TRBV11-1 and J is TRBJ2-1; 12 nucleotides match TRBD2. V was clipped by 6 bases and J by 1 base; unmatched bases: 13. The CDR3 is 19 amino acids. Per germline, CDR1 SGHAT and CDR2 FQDESV (reference sequence). The CDR3 sequence: CASRLARLAGGRSYNEQFF. The CDR3 DNA follows: TGTGCCAGCAGACTAGCAAGGCTAGCGGGAGGGAGGTCCTACAATGAGCAGTTCTTC.

In its sample, this clone was seen many times. The rearrangement uses TRBV19 and TRBJ2-5, with a tentative D call TRBD1 (5 bases). The length of the CDR3 is 13 residues. Trimming took 6 bases from V and 0 from J, leaving 8 bases between them. The V gene's germline CDR1 is LNHDA and CDR2 SQIVND (reference sequence). The CDR3 region is CASSRVYQETQYF. CDR3 DNA: TGTGCCAGTAGCAGGGTTTACCAAGAGACCCAGTACTTC.

At least ten counts were recorded for this clone. V gene TRBV7-6 combines with J gene TRBJ2-3; D gene unclear. Germline lookup yields CDR1 SGHVS and CDR2 FNYEAQ. The CDR3 has 13 amino acids. V shed 5 bases and J shed 4 bases, with 10 bases lying between them. In DNA, the CDR3 is TGTGCCAGCAGCCCTAGGACCTCAGATACGCAGTATTTT. Translating gives CASSPRTSDTQYF. Using reference TRBV7-6 and TRBJ2-3 for the parts outside the CDR3, the full variable domain is GAGVSQSPRYKVTKRGQDVALRCDPISGHVSLYWYRQALGQGPEFLTYFNYEAQQDKSGLPNDRFSAERPEGSISTLTIQRTEQRDSAMYRCASSPRTSDTQYFGPGTRLTVL.

This clone has more than one count but fewer than ten. The junction shows a germline mismatch at one end, possibly a read error. The chain has TRBV6-2 or TRBV6-3 and TRBJ2-7; D assignment may be TRBD1 or TRBD2 (7 bases each). The CDR3 runs 16 residues. The germline CDR1 and CDR2 sequences are MNHEY and SVGEGT. DNA for the CDR3: TGCGCCAGCAGTTACCCACCAGGGGGGGGTGGCTACGAGCAGTACTTC. It translates to CASSYPPGGGGYEQYF.

In regard to this clone: With a much larger clone just one base away, this may be a read error. The sample contains more than one DNA sequence encoding this CDR3. The genes are TRBV2 and TRBJ2-5, with 8 positions matching TRBD2. Trimming removed 8 bases from V and 5 bases from J; junction bases left unmatched: 10. The germline V gene encodes CDR1 SNHLY and CDR2 FYNNEI. The length of the CDR3 is 14 residues. The CDR3 sequence: CASLSGKEGETQYF. Written as DNA, the CDR3 is TGTGCCAGCCTTAGCGGGAAGGAGGGGGAGACCCAGTACTTC.

This clone has only a few counts. A much larger clone is a single base away; this may be a read error. This specimen includes other DNA sequences encoding the same CDR3. J is TRBJ2-2 and V is TRBV5-1, with 11 bases lining up with TRBD1. There are 15 residues in the CDR3. The ends lost 4 bases at V and 5 bases at J; junction bases unmatched: 4. CDR1 and CDR2 from the germline V gene are SGHRS and YFSETQ. CDR3 DNA sequence: TGCGCCAGCAGCGGACAGGGGGCGCCTACCGGGGAGCTGTTTTTT. Translating gives CASSGQGAPTGELFF.

In its sample, this clone was seen many times. The chain carries TRBV5-1 and TRBJ1-6; tentatively, D is TRBD1 (5 bases). Germline V CDR1 and CDR2: SGHRS, YFSETQ. The CDR3 runs to 15 residues. Deletions cut 0 bases from V and 7 bases from J, with 11 bases between. CDR3 amino acids: CASSLEGSGNSPLHF. The DNA of the CDR3 is TGCGCCAGCAGCTTGGAGGGGTCAGGAAATTCACCCCTCCACTTT. Supplemented by reference TRBV5-1 and TRBJ1-6, the full variable domain reads KAGVTQTPRYLIKTRGQQVTLSCSPISGHRSVSWYQQTPGQGLQFLFEYFSETQRNKGNFPGRFSGRQFSNSRSEMNVSTLELGDSALYLCASSLEGSGNSPLHFGNGTRLTVT.

Remarks on this clone: One junction end disagrees with the germline gene, perhaps due to a read error. This chain connects TRBV28 to TRBJ1-2; the D is unclear. Looked up from germline, CDR1 is MDHEN and CDR2 is SYDVKM. This CDR3 region has 18 residues. CDR3 DNA: TGTGCCATCAGTGGCGGACCAAGGTACAGAAGTTCGGTCTATGGCTACACCTTC. This encodes CAISGGPRYRSSVYGYTF.

In its sample, this clone was seen many times. The junction departs from the called germline gene at one end, perhaps through a read error. The rearrangement links TRBV6-1 to TRBJ1-1; D is ambiguous. This CDR3 contains 16 residues. Germline lookup yields CDR1 MNHNS and CDR2 SASEGT. The CDR3: CASREVVFPMNTEAFF. The DNA of the CDR3 is TGTGCCAGCAGGGAAGTTGTCTTTCCTATGAACACTGAAGCTTTCTTT.

This clone was seen more than once but under ten times. One junction end disagrees with the germline gene, perhaps due to a read error. Other DNA sequences in this sample translate to the same CDR3. The V gene is TRBV11-1, the J gene TRBJ1-1; D unresolved. Germline loops: CDR1 SGHAT, CDR2 FQDESV (reference sequence). The CDR3 runs to 17 residues. CDR3 in DNA: TGTGCCAGCAGCTTTGTCGGAGGACCCTTTTCCGGCGCTGAGGCTTTCTTT. Protein sequence: CASSFVGGPFSGAEAFF.

This clone was seen many times. The chain employs TRBV5-1 and TRBJ1-1; 7 positions match TRBD1. The CDR3 is 14 amino acids. Germline lookup yields CDR1 SGHRS and CDR2 YFSETQ. V shed 5 bases, J shed 0 bases, and the junction held 4 bases outside the gene matches. CDR3: CASSIQGLNTEAFF. Here the CDR3 DNA reads TGCGCCAGCAGTATACAGGGGTTGAACACTGAAGCTTTCTTT.

This clone was picked up many times. V gene TRBV15 combines with J gene TRBJ1-5, with no clear D. The CDR3 has 14 amino acids. Germline V gene data show CDR1 as LNHNV and CDR2 as YYDKDF (reference sequence). The germline V and J ends were trimmed by 5 bases and 3 bases, with 11 bases remaining between them. DNA for the CDR3: TGTGCCACCAGCGGCCTCTCATACAATCAGCCCCAGCATTTT. Its translation is CATSGLSYNQPQHF.

About this clone: A clone one base away is much larger, so this may be a read error. Other DNA variants within this sample encode the same CDR3. The V call is TRBV14, the J call TRBJ2-3, with D perhaps TRBD1 (6 bases). The germline V and J ends were trimmed by 6 bases and 5 bases, with 18 bases remaining between them. Germline CDR1 and CDR2: SGHDN and FVKESK. The CDR3 loop spans 15 amino acids. In DNA form, the CDR3 reads TGTGCCAGCAGTCGCCAGACAGGTGGCAGAGATACGCAGTATTTT. It translates to CASSRQTGGRDTQYF.

This clone occurred many times. In nucleotides, the CDR3 is TGCAGTGCCCTATCGCCTCTTATGAACACTGAAGCTTTCTTT. It encodes CSALSPLMNTEAFF. The chain links TRBV20-1 to TRBJ1-1; D not resolved. Germline V gene sequence: CDR1 DFQATT, CDR2 SNEGSKA (reference sequence). Between the trimmed V and J ends, which lost 6 bases and 0 bases, there was a span of 14 bases. CDR3 size: 14 residues.

This clone was detected many times. The gene calls are TRBV20-1 and TRBJ2-3; unclear D gene. Trimming removed 3 bases from V and 1 base from J, with 8 bases in between. Germline V gives CDR1 DFQATT, CDR2 SNEGSKA (reference sequence). This CDR3 comprises 13 residues. Here the CDR3 reads CSASPGRTDTQYF. CDR3 nucleotides: TGCAGTGCTAGCCCCGGCCGCACAGATACGCAGTATTTT.

In this sample, this clone turned up many times. This chain joins TRBV19 and TRBJ1-2; D uncertain. The CDR3 spans 13 residues. V shed 3 bases and J shed 8 bases, with 13 bases lying between them. Per germline, CDR1 LNHDA and CDR2 SQIVND (reference sequence). The CDR3 coding sequence is TGTGCCAGTAGTATCCCTGGGCTTCGGGGCTACACCTTC. Residues: CASSIPGLRGYTF.

This clone was recorded many times. The chain uses TRBV7-6 and TRBJ2-3; 10 bases line up with TRBD2. After removal of 5 bases from V and 8 bases from J, the junction contained 10 bases not matched to a gene. Germline-derived CDR1 and CDR2 are SGHVS and FNYEAQ. The CDR3 extends over 15 amino acids. CDR3 residues: CASSPQRGGAGTQYF. CDR3 sequence (DNA): TGTGCCAGCAGCCCCCAGCGGGGGGGGGCGGGTACGCAGTATTTT.

This clone has a count of ten or more. V and J are TRBV2 and TRBJ2-7, with D possibly TRBD2 on 5 matching bases. Germline V gene data show CDR1 as SNHLY and CDR2 as FYNNEI. CDR3 length: 13 amino acids. Trimming stripped 8 bases from V and 1 base from J, with 12 bases between. The CDR3 sequence: CASQITRSYEQYF. DNA for the CDR3: TGTGCCAGCCAAATAACTAGGTCCTACGAGCAGTACTTC.

As to this clone: The DNA is omitted, as the CDR3 cannot be located on it reliably, and the CDR3 follows TCRdb's listing. The chain joins TRBV28 to TRBJ1-3; TRBD1, as called in the table, went unchecked against the DNA. The CDR3 has 15 amino acids, counting both end residues. Germline CDR1 reads MDHEN; CDR2 reads SYDVKM. CDR3 in amino acids: CASSSSTVSGNTIYF.

At least ten counts were recorded for this clone. This chain connects TRBV7-9 to TRBJ2-1; the D gene is possibly TRBD1 (6 bases). This CDR3 has 11 amino acids. Looked up from germline, CDR1 is SEHNR and CDR2 is FQNEAQ (reference sequence). Trimming stripped 4 bases from V and 10 bases from J, with 8 bases between. The CDR3 DNA sequence: TGTGCCAGCAGCTCCGACAGGGAGCAGTTCTTC. It specifies CASSSDREQFF.